Listed below are T cell receptor beta chains from one sample, sequenced in a study of blood T cell repertoires in COVID-19. Profiled with immunoSEQ multiplex PCR; TCRdb holds only in-frame clones, not every one. Altogether over 40,000 clones are present, roughly nine tenths being singletons, with the ten largest covering roughly 10%. The sequenced sample was peripheral blood. The receptors were gathered from a woman aged 80 or older with acute or convalescent COVID-19. Each CDR3 is given with its conserved first and last residue. D genes are given only for firm matches. Clone size is not always given. Where it is, it says once, few, many or a class for expanded clones.

D gene: TRBD1
J gene: TRBJ1-2
CDR3 length: 14
clone size: NA
V gene: TRBV6-5
CDR3 protein: CASRTGTDAGGYTF
CDR3 DNA: TGTGCCAGCAGAACCGGGACAGACGCCGGAGGCTACACCTTC

D gene: TRBD2
J gene: TRBJ2-1
CDR3 length: 15
clone size: NA
V gene: TRBV6-2/TRBV6-3
CDR3 protein: CASTPTSGYLREQFF
CDR3 DNA: TGTGCCAGCACCCCAACTAGCGGATACCTACGAGAGCAGTTCTTC

D gene: TRBD1
J gene: TRBJ1-6
CDR3 length: 16
clone size: NA
V gene: TRBV19
CDR3 protein: CASSIQTGSGNSPLHF
CDR3 DNA: TGTGCCAGTAGTATCCAGACAGGGTCGGGGAATTCACCCCTCCACTTT

D gene: TRBD1
J gene: TRBJ1-3
CDR3 length: 15
clone size: NA
V gene: TRBV18
CDR3 protein: CASSRDRGFGNTIYF
CDR3 DNA: TGTGCCAGCTCAAGGGACAGGGGCTTTGGAAACACCATATATTTT

D gene: TRBD2
J gene: TRBJ2-3
CDR3 length: 16
clone size: once
V gene: TRBV24-1
CDR3 protein: CATSPKGLAIADTQYF
CDR3 DNA: TGTGCCACCAGTCCAAAGGGACTAGCGATTGCAGATACGCAGTATTTT

D gene: TRBD2
J gene: TRBJ2-4
CDR3 length: 15
clone size: NA
V gene: TRBV4-3
CDR3 protein: CASSQDAGGSNIQYF
CDR3 DNA: TGCGCCAGCAGCCAAGATGCGGGAGGGTCAAACATTCAGTACTTC

D gene: TRBD1
J gene: TRBJ2-7
CDR3 length: 15
clone size: NA
V gene: TRBV5-1
CDR3 protein: CASSSTGSGLYEQYF
CDR3 DNA: TGCGCCAGCAGCTCGACAGGGTCCGGACTCTACGAGCAGTACTTC

D gene: NA
J gene: TRBJ2-7
CDR3 length: 13
clone size: NA
V gene: TRBV10-3
CDR3 protein: CAISPTSDNEQYF
CDR3 DNA: TGTGCCATCAGCCCTACATCGGACAACGAGCAGTACTTC

D gene: TRBD1
J gene: TRBJ1-2
CDR3 length: 14
clone size: NA
V gene: TRBV24-1
CDR3 protein: CATSTGGVNYGYTF
CDR3 DNA: TGTGCCACTAGTACAGGGGGTGTTAACTATGGCTACACCTTC

D gene: TRBD1
J gene: TRBJ1-3
CDR3 length: 17
clone size: NA
V gene: TRBV5-1
CDR3 protein: CASSLDSTGGSGNTIYF
CDR3 DNA: TGCGCCAGCAGCTTGGACTCGACAGGGGGCTCTGGAAACACCATATATTTT

D gene: TRBD2
J gene: TRBJ2-3
CDR3 length: 18
clone size: NA
V gene: TRBV4-1
CDR3 protein: CASSQESGTAGATDTQYF
CDR3 DNA: TGCGCCAGCAGCCAAGAAAGCGGGACGGCGGGAGCCACAGATACGCAGTATTTT

D gene: NA
J gene: TRBJ2-7
CDR3 length: 18
clone size: NA
V gene: TRBV12-1
CDR3 protein: CASSCLPKTGQETYEQYF
CDR3 DNA: TGTGCCAGCAGCTGCCTCCCCAAGACGGGACAGGAAACCTACGAGCAGTACTTC

D gene: TRBD1
J gene: TRBJ2-1
CDR3 length: 15
clone size: NA
V gene: TRBV2
CDR3 protein: CASSEETGGLGEQFF
CDR3 DNA: TGTGCCAGCAGTGAAGAAACAGGGGGCCTAGGTGAGCAGTTCTTC

D gene: TRBD1
J gene: TRBJ2-2
CDR3 length: 16
clone size: NA
V gene: TRBV19
CDR3 protein: CASRRTGFRATGELFF
CDR3 DNA: TGTGCCAGTAGACGGACAGGGTTCCGGGCCACCGGGGAGCTGTTTTTT

D gene: NA
J gene: TRBJ2-2
CDR3 length: 16
clone size: NA
V gene: TRBV19
CDR3 protein: CASSIVGRVNTGELFF
CDR3 DNA: TGTGCCAGTAGTATAGTAGGGCGGGTCAACACCGGGGAGCTGTTTTTT

D gene: TRBD2
J gene: TRBJ2-7
CDR3 length: 16
clone size: NA
V gene: TRBV9
CDR3 protein: CASSVGSASGSVEQYF
CDR3 DNA: TGTGCCAGCAGCGTAGGATCGGCTAGCGGGAGCGTCGAGCAGTACTTC

D gene: NA
J gene: TRBJ2-2
CDR3 length: 15
clone size: NA
V gene: TRBV5-6
CDR3 protein: CASLGQPSGTGELFF
CDR3 DNA: TGTGCCAGCCTGGGGCAGCCGTCGGGCACCGGGGAGCTGTTTTTT

D gene: NA
J gene: TRBJ2-1
CDR3 length: 16
clone size: NA
V gene: TRBV11-2
CDR3 protein: CASSLLLPSLHNEQFF
CDR3 DNA: TGTGCCAGCAGCTTACTACTCCCATCCTTACACAATGAGCAGTTCTTC

D gene: TRBD1
J gene: TRBJ1-1
CDR3 length: 14
clone size: NA
V gene: TRBV19
CDR3 protein: CASRTTGEGTEAFF
CDR3 DNA: TGTGCCAGTAGGACGACAGGGGAGGGCACTGAAGCTTTCTTT

D gene: TRBD2
J gene: TRBJ2-2
CDR3 length: 16
clone size: NA
V gene: TRBV3-1/TRBV3-2
CDR3 protein: CASTGWGLAGTGELFF
CDR3 DNA: TGTGCCAGCACCGGGTGGGGACTAGCAGGCACCGGGGAGCTGTTTTTT

D gene: TRBD1
J gene: TRBJ1-1
CDR3 length: 14
clone size: NA
V gene: TRBV4-3
CDR3 protein: CASSPTGRNTEAFF
CDR3 DNA: TGCGCCAGCAGCCCGACAGGGAGGAACACTGAAGCTTTCTTT

D gene: TRBD2
J gene: TRBJ2-3
CDR3 length: 15
clone size: once
V gene: TRBV19
CDR3 protein: CASRLTSASTDTQYF
CDR3 DNA: TGTGCCAGTAGGCTGACTAGCGCTAGCACAGATACGCAGTATTTT

D gene: NA
J gene: TRBJ2-7
CDR3 length: 15
clone size: NA
V gene: TRBV24-1
CDR3 protein: CATSVGGEGPYEQYF
CDR3 DNA: TGTGCCACCAGTGTTGGCGGCGAGGGTCCCTACGAGCAGTACTTC

D gene: TRBD2
J gene: TRBJ2-1
CDR3 length: 14
clone size: NA
V gene: TRBV9
CDR3 protein: CASSVDQREIEQFF
CDR3 DNA: TGTGCCAGCAGCGTAGATCAGCGGGAGATTGAGCAGTTCTTC

D gene: NA
J gene: TRBJ1-2
CDR3 length: 14
clone size: NA
V gene: TRBV5-1
CDR3 protein: CASSLDGVNYGYTF
CDR3 DNA: TGCGCCAGCAGCTTGGATGGAGTAAACTATGGCTACACCTTC

D gene: NA
J gene: TRBJ2-1
CDR3 length: 11
clone size: NA
V gene: TRBV20-1
CDR3 protein: CSVPVVNEQFF
CDR3 DNA: TGCAGTGTCCCGGTGGTCAATGAGCAGTTCTTC

D gene: NA
J gene: TRBJ2-2
CDR3 length: 15
clone size: NA
V gene: TRBV18
CDR3 protein: CASSHSETNTGELFF
CDR3 DNA: TGTGCCAGCTCACATAGCGAAACGAACACCGGGGAGCTGTTTTTT

D gene: TRBD2
J gene: TRBJ2-1
CDR3 length: 19
clone size: NA
V gene: TRBV10-3
CDR3 protein: CAISARTSGSISSYNEQFF
CDR3 DNA: TGTGCCATCAGTGCTCGGACTAGCGGGAGCATCAGCTCCTACAATGAGCAGTTCTTC

D gene: TRBD1
J gene: TRBJ2-3
CDR3 length: 15
clone size: NA
V gene: TRBV23-1
CDR3 protein: CASVGQGDNTDTQYF
CDR3 DNA: TGCGCCAGCGTCGGACAGGGGGATAACACAGATACGCAGTATTTT

D gene: TRBD1
J gene: TRBJ2-5
CDR3 length: 14
clone size: NA
V gene: TRBV7-8
CDR3 protein: CASNHRGHQETQYF
CDR3 DNA: TGTGCCAGCAACCACAGGGGGCACCAAGAGACCCAGTACTTC

D gene: TRBD2
J gene: TRBJ2-3
CDR3 length: 16
clone size: NA
V gene: TRBV7-9
CDR3 protein: CASSKLAGASTDTQYF
CDR3 DNA: TGTGCCAGCAGCAAACTAGCGGGAGCCTCCACAGATACGCAGTATTTT

D gene: TRBD2
J gene: TRBJ2-1
CDR3 length: 15
clone size: NA
V gene: TRBV7-2
CDR3 protein: CASSRSGRAGNEQFF
CDR3 DNA: TGTGCCAGCAGCCGGAGCGGGAGGGCGGGGAATGAGCAGTTCTTC

D gene: NA
J gene: TRBJ1-5
CDR3 length: 16
clone size: NA
V gene: TRBV15
CDR3 protein: CATSRELQSVAQPQHF
CDR3 DNA: TGTGCCACCAGCAGAGAGCTTCAGTCGGTAGCCCAGCCCCAGCATTTT

D gene: TRBD2
J gene: TRBJ2-2
CDR3 length: 20
clone size: NA
V gene: TRBV2
CDR3 protein: CASRRGVASGSWGRDGELFF
CDR3 DNA: TGTGCCAGCAGGAGGGGTGTGGCTAGCGGGAGTTGGGGTCGCGACGGGGAGCTGTTTTTT

D gene: TRBD2
J gene: TRBJ2-5
CDR3 length: 21
clone size: NA
V gene: TRBV3-1/TRBV3-2
CDR3 protein: CASSQDAVYAGLAGNQETQYF
CDR3 DNA: TGTGCCAGCAGCCAAGATGCAGTCTACGCGGGACTAGCGGGAAATCAAGAGACCCAGTACTTC

D gene: TRBD2
J gene: TRBJ2-2
CDR3 length: 15
clone size: once
V gene: TRBV19
CDR3 protein: CASKRLAANTGELFF
CDR3 DNA: TGTGCCAGTAAGAGGCTAGCGGCGAACACCGGGGAGCTGTTTTTT

D gene: NA
J gene: TRBJ1-1
CDR3 length: 13
clone size: NA
V gene: TRBV9
CDR3 protein: CASSVALDAEAFF
CDR3 DNA: TGTGCCAGCAGCGTAGCTCTAGACGCTGAAGCTTTCTTT

D gene: TRBD2
J gene: TRBJ2-7
CDR3 length: 13
clone size: NA
V gene: TRBV30
CDR3 protein: CALSLAGGYEQYF
CDR3 DNA: TGTGCCTTGAGCTTGGCGGGAGGTTACGAGCAGTACTTC

D gene: TRBD2
J gene: TRBJ2-3
CDR3 length: 15
clone size: NA
V gene: TRBV7-2
CDR3 protein: CASTKTSGSTDTQYF
CDR3 DNA: TGTGCCAGCACTAAAACTAGCGGGAGCACAGATACGCAGTATTTT

D gene: NA
J gene: TRBJ2-3
CDR3 length: 14
clone size: NA
V gene: TRBV19
CDR3 protein: CASSIRVSTDTQYF
CDR3 DNA: TGTGCCAGTAGTATCCGGGTTAGCACAGATACGCAGTATTTT

D gene: TRBD1
J gene: TRBJ2-7
CDR3 length: 14
clone size: few
V gene: TRBV7-2
CDR3 protein: CASSRDRASREQYF
CDR3 DNA: TGTGCCAGCAGCCGGGACAGGGCGTCAAGGGAGCAGTACTTC

D gene: NA
J gene: TRBJ2-1
CDR3 length: 14
clone size: NA
V gene: TRBV6-5
CDR3 protein: CASSYLGRGNEQFF
CDR3 DNA: TGTGCCAGCAGTTACCTCGGCCGGGGGAATGAGCAGTTCTTC

D gene: NA
J gene: TRBJ2-1
CDR3 length: 13
clone size: NA
V gene: TRBV11-2
CDR3 protein: CASSLGPTEEQFF
CDR3 DNA: TGTGCCAGCAGCCTAGGGCCTACAGAAGAGCAGTTCTTC

D gene: NA
J gene: TRBJ1-3
CDR3 length: 15
clone size: NA
V gene: TRBV2
CDR3 protein: CASSPGPGRGNTIYF
CDR3 DNA: TGTGCCAGCAGTCCCGGGCCGGGGAGAGGAAACACCATATATTTT

D gene: NA
J gene: TRBJ1-6
CDR3 length: 15
clone size: NA
V gene: TRBV21-1
CDR3 protein: CASSPLGQGMTPLHF
CDR3 DNA: TGTGCCAGCAGCCCCTTAGGACAGGGGATGACACCCCTCCACTTT

D gene: TRBD2
J gene: TRBJ2-7
CDR3 length: 15
clone size: NA
V gene: TRBV19
CDR3 protein: CASRDPGGSNYEQYF
CDR3 DNA: TGTGCCAGTAGGGATCCAGGCGGGAGTAACTACGAGCAGTACTTC

D gene: TRBD1
J gene: TRBJ2-2
CDR3 length: 16
clone size: NA
V gene: TRBV5-1
CDR3 protein: CASSLGDRGDTGELFF
CDR3 DNA: TGCGCCAGCAGCTTGGGAGACAGGGGGGACACCGGGGAGCTGTTTTTT

D gene: NA
J gene: TRBJ2-7
CDR3 length: 13
clone size: NA
V gene: TRBV7-9
CDR3 protein: CASSHPLVKEQYF
CDR3 DNA: TGTGCCAGCAGCCACCCGTTAGTTAAGGAGCAGTACTTC

D gene: NA
J gene: TRBJ2-7
CDR3 length: 13
clone size: NA
V gene: TRBV12-3/TRBV12-4
CDR3 protein: CASSLGENHEQYF
CDR3 DNA: TGTGCCAGCAGTTTAGGTGAGAACCACGAGCAGTACTTC

D gene: NA
J gene: TRBJ1-1
CDR3 length: 13
clone size: NA
V gene: TRBV5-6
CDR3 protein: CASSLEGGSEAFF
CDR3 DNA: TGTGCCAGCAGCTTGGAGGGCGGGAGTGAAGCTTTCTTT

D gene: TRBD2
J gene: TRBJ2-1
CDR3 length: 15
clone size: once
V gene: TRBV7-2
CDR3 protein: CASSPGGFSYNEQFF
CDR3 DNA: TGTGCCAGCAGCCCGGGAGGATTCTCCTACAATGAGCAGTTCTTC

D gene: TRBD1
J gene: TRBJ1-2
CDR3 length: 15
clone size: NA
V gene: TRBV15
CDR3 protein: CATSRRGTGDYGYTF
CDR3 DNA: TGTGCCACCAGCAGACGAGGGACAGGGGACTATGGCTACACCTTC

D gene: TRBD1
J gene: TRBJ1-1
CDR3 length: 14
clone size: once
V gene: TRBV9
CDR3 protein: CASSAPTGGLGAFF
CDR3 DNA: TGTGCCAGCAGCGCACCAACAGGGGGCCTCGGGGCTTTCTTT